This TCR beta chain came from a study of cytomegalovirus exposure and HLA in healthy donors. 13 Jbeta primers and 60 Vbeta primers were used for the PCR. Profiled with immunoSEQ multiplex PCR; TCRdb holds only in-frame clones, not every one. The sample includes about 140,000 clones, about 70% of them seen just once. Note on this clone: At one end, the junction sequence differs from germline, possibly due to a read error.

The source of this sequence is a woman between 55 and 75 years old in good health and CMV-seropositive. Sequenced sample: PBMCs.

The CDR3 here is CAGRLAGDTGELFF. The CDR3 region has the DNA TGTGCCGGCAGACTAGCGGGAGACACCGGGGAGCTGTTTTTT. This chain connects TRBV2 to TRBJ2-2; TRBD2 matches at 12 bases. Germline assignment: CDR1 SNHLY and CDR2 FYNNEI. CDR3 length: 14 amino acids.